This TCR beta chain appears in the sequencing data of a study of early stage breast cancer tumors. TCRdb's table, derived via immunoSEQ multiplex PCR, lists solely in-frame clones and lacks some. The repertoire has 30,000 to 35,000 clones, roughly four fifths of them found once; the top ten carry 4.7%. Germline loops: CDR1 GTSNPN, CDR2 SVGIG (reference sequence). This CDR3 has 14 residues. The V end was cut by 0 bases, the J end by 0 bases, with 8 bases between. The receptor was isolated from a person in their 40s with breast cancer. The chain carries TRBV30 and TRBJ2-5; D is unclear. The specimen sequenced was blood. This CDR3 reads CAWSVYRDQETQYF. The CDR3 DNA sequence: TGTGCCTGGAGTGTTTACCGAGACCAAGAGACCCAGTACTTC.